What follows is one T cell receptor (beta chain) and its context. The antigen is undetermined. TCRdb reanalysed the 5' RACE reads using MiXCR and keeps one entry per CDR3 protein. The data contain 450,000 to 600,000 distinct CDR3 sequences, about a sixth of them singletons. The sample comes from a study of T cells after yellow fever vaccination. Whole-study findings and limits: Booster sampling recovered most clones from primary vaccination (96% CD4, approximately 90% CD8). Compared with primary, the secondary response was weaker and peaked at day 5, not 15. Any FACS-sorted repertoire could hold abundant clonotypes that contaminate it from the bulk population.

V lost 2 bases to trimming and J lost 6 bases, with 14 bases between them. CDR3 size: 14 residues. CDR1 SGHRS and CDR2 YFSETQ come from the germline V gene. The J gene is TRBJ1-1, the V gene TRBV5-1; weak D call: TRBD1 (6 bases). The TCR comes from a young man who received the YFV17D yellow fever vaccine. Sequencing was performed on PBMCs, taken more than 4 days after the first yellow fever vaccination. The CDR3 reads CASSFGQGRPEAFF. The CDR3 DNA is TGCGCCAGCAGCTTCGGGCAGGGGCGTCCTGAAGCTTTCTTT.